This TCR beta chain was sequenced during a study of blood T cell repertoires in COVID-19. Whole-study context: Acute and convalescent COVID-19 samples came from the United States, Italy and Spain. T cells, B-cell-depleted T cells, or PBMCs supplied cDNA or gDNA.

The authors' processing: Estimation of nucleated cell counts relied on the amplification of reference gene primers. Clones were read by immunoSEQ multiplex PCR, and TCRdb kept only the in-frame ones, dropping some. V and J calls and clone size are those listed in that table; D and trimming were worked out from the DNA. The sample has some 260,000 clones, roughly 80% seen once. This clone has a handful of counts. Germline trimming cut 7 bases from V and 7 bases from J; bases unmatched to any gene: 16. The CDR3 contains 16 residues. Looked up from germline, CDR1 is ENHRY and CDR2 is SYGVKD. The sequenced material came from peripheral blood. The genes are TRBV10-3 and TRBJ1-5, with 7 bases identical to TRBD1. The source of this sequence is a woman in her thirties or forties with active or convalescent COVID-19. CDR3 region: CAITPPLGGASQPQHF. The CDR3, as DNA: TGTGCCATCACCCCGCCCCTAGGGGGCGCGTCACAGCCCCAGCATTTT.